The entry that follows covers one T cell receptor beta chain sequence. Its antigen remains unknown. Only in-frame clones appear in the TCRdb table, and some are missing; sequencing was by immunoSEQ multiplex PCR. This table holds under 25,000 clones, approximately 80% found once. Trimming removed 4 bases at V and 8 bases at J, with 14 bases between. This CDR3 comprises 12 residues. Germline assignment: CDR1 SQVTM and CDR2 ANQGSEA. This sample was taken from a study of OX40 agonist ivuxolimab in advanced cancers. Study in general: Each patient was given ivuxolimab into a vein every 2 weeks, at 0.01 to 10 mg/kg.

General study findings and limits: Expanded clones were, on average, more numerous among CD8+ T cells than CD4+.

Sequencing used CD4+ or CD8+ T cells sorted from blood, obtained in a trial of the OX40 agonist ivuxolimab. J is TRBJ1-2 and V is TRBV29-1; D ambiguous. The sequence was collected from an adult with an advanced solid tumor such as melanoma, head and neck, liver or kidney cancer. The CDR3 loop reads CSVVGLTGGYTF. In DNA form, the CDR3 reads TGCAGCGTTGTAGGACTCACGGGAGGCTACACCTTC.